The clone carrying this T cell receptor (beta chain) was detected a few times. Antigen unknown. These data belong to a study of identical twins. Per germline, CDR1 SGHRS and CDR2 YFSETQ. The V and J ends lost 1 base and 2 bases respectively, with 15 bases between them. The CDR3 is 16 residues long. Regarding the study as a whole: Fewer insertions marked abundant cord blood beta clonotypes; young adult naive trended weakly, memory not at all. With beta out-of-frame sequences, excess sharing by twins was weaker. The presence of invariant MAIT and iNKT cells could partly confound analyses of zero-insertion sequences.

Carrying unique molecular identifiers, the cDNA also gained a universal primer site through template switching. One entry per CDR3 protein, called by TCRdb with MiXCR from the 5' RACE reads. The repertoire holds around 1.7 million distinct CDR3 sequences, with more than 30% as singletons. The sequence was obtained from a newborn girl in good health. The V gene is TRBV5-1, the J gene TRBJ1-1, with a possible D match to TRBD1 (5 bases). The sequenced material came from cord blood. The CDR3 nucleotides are TGCGCCAGCAGCTTGCTCCAGGGAAGAAGAAACACTGAAGCTTTCTTT. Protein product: CASSLLQGRRNTEAFF. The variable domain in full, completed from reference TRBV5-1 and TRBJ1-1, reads KAGVTQTPRYLIKTRGQQVTLSCSPISGHRSVSWYQQTPGQGLQFLFEYFSETQRNKGNFPGRFSGRQFSNSRSEMNVSTLELGDSALYLCASSLLQGRRNTEAFFGQGTRLTVV.